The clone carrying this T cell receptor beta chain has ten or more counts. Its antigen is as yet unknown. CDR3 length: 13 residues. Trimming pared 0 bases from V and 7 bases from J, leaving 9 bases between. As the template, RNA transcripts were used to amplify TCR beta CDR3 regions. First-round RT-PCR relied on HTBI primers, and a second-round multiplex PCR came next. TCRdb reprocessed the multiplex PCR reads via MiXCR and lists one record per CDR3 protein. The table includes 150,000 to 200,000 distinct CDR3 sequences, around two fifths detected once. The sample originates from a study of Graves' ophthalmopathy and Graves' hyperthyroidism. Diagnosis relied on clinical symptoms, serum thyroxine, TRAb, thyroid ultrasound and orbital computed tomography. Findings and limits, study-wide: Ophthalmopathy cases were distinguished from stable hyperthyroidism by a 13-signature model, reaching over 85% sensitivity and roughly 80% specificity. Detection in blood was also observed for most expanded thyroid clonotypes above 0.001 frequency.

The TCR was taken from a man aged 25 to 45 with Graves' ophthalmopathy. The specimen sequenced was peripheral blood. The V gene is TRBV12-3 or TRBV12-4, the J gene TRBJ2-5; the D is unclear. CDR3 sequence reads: CASSLAVTGTQYF. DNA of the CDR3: TGTGCCAGCAGTTTAGCCGTAACCGGGACCCAGTACTTC.